Presented here are 8 T cell receptor beta chains from one specimen sequenced in a study of shared clonotypes between healthy human individuals. Produced via immunoSEQ multiplex PCR; TCRdb's table is partial and in-frame only. Of some 650,000 clones in the sample, about 96% were seen once. The specimen was naive CD4+ T cells sorted from blood. The subset here: CD45RA+ positively selected. The receptors here all came from a woman in her 30s in good health.

This chain uses TRBV28 with TRBJ2-4; TRBD2 is a possible D gene (6 bases). CDR3 length equals 15 residues. CDR1 and CDR2 (germline): MDHEN, SYDVKM. V lost 5 bases and J lost 0, with 11 bases in between. CDR3 amino acids: CASSESGLAKNIQYF. DNA of the CDR3: TGTGCCAGCAGTGAGTCGGGACTAGCCAAAAACATTCAGTACTTC.

The chain carries TRBV10-3 and TRBJ2-5; D is uncertain. This CDR3 contains 12 residues. V was cut by 6 bases and J by 1 base, with 6 bases left in between. Germline V lookup: CDR1 ENHRY, CDR2 SYGVKD. CDR3 protein: CAIRNFQETQYF. The CDR3 DNA sequence: TGTGCCATCAGAAACTTCCAAGAGACCCAGTACTTC.

The rearrangement links TRBV7-9 to TRBJ1-6; no firm D call. Trimming stripped 3 bases from V and 9 bases from J, with 6 bases between. The CDR3 is 12 amino acids. Per the germline V gene, CDR1 is SEHNR and CDR2 is FQNEAQ (reference sequence). This chain's CDR3 is CASSFYGSPLHF. The CDR3 DNA follows: TGTGCCAGCAGCTTCTATGGTTCACCCCTCCACTTT.

The rearrangement links TRBV6-6 to TRBJ1-5; D unresolved. This CDR3 has 13 amino acids. CDR1 MNHNY and CDR2 SVGAGI come from the germline V gene (reference sequence). Trimming stripped 7 bases from V and 5 bases from J, with 12 bases between. CDR3 sequence reads: CASKRSSDQPQHF. The CDR3 DNA sequence: TGTGCCAGCAAACGGAGTTCAGATCAGCCCCAGCATTTT.

J is TRBJ1-5 and V is TRBV7-2; no reliable D call. Germline assignment: CDR1 SGHTA and CDR2 FQGNSA. This CDR3 spans 13 amino acids. Trimming shortened V by 3 bases and J by 3 bases, and 6 bases separated the two germline ends. CDR3 in DNA: TGTGCCAGCAGCTTGAGTACCAATCAGCCCCAGCATTTT. This sequence encodes CASSLSTNQPQHF.

V is TRBV28 and J is TRBJ2-5; TRBD1 or TRBD2 may be the D gene (5 bases each). Trimming removed 10 bases at V and 5 bases at J, with 14 bases between. The CDR3 extends over 12 amino acids. The germline CDR1 and CDR2 sequences are MDHEN and SYDVKM. The CDR3 loop reads CAINRDGETQYF. CDR3 sequence (DNA): TGTGCCATCAACCGGGACGGGGAGACCCAGTACTTC.

This chain connects TRBV4-2 to TRBJ2-7; maybe TRBD2 (6 bases). Trimming removed 3 bases at V and 1 base at J, with 22 bases between. This CDR3 has 18 amino acids. Germline V gene lookup returns CDR1 LGHNA and CDR2 YNFKEQ. The DNA of the CDR3 is TGTGCCAGCAGCCAGGGAATCCGAGCGGGTTTGCTTTCCTACGAGCAGTACTTC. It translates to CASSQGIRAGLLSYEQYF.

This chain joins TRBV5-3 and TRBJ1-1; TRBD1 might be the D (5 bases). TRBV5-3 is an ORF for which the function is uncertain. V dropped 4 bases and J dropped 1 base, with 14 bases sitting between them. The CDR3 has 15 residues. CDR3 residues: CARSGPGQGNTEAFF. The CDR3 DNA reads TGTGCCAGAAGCGGACCGGGGCAGGGGAACACTGAAGCTTTCTTT.